The 30 T cell receptor beta chains in this list originate from one sample, sequenced in a study of blood T cell repertoires in COVID-19. Sequencing was performed with immunoSEQ multiplex PCR; in TCRdb, only in-frame clones are kept and a portion is missing. The table shows about 62,000 clones, with just over 85% occurring only once. The sample comprised peripheral blood. The receptors derive from a woman aged 80 or over with acute or convalescent COVID-19.

V gene TRBV11-2 combines with J gene TRBJ2-2; the D gene is possibly TRBD1 (5 bases). The germline CDR1 and CDR2 sequences are SGHAT and FQNNGV. V dropped 5 bases and J dropped 7 bases, with 11 bases sitting between them. The CDR3 covers 13 residues. The CDR3 loop reads CASSQTGVGELFF. CDR3 coding DNA: TGTGCCAGCAGCCAAACAGGAGTCGGGGAGCTGTTTTTT. The full variable domain, rest sourced from reference TRBV11-2 and TRBJ2-2, is EAGVAQSPRYKIIEKRQSVAFWCNPISGHATLYWYQQILGQGPKLLIQFQNNGVVDDSQLPKDRFSAERLKGVDSTLKIQPAKLEDSAVYLCASSQTGVGELFFGEGSRLTVL.

The chain carries TRBV30 and TRBJ1-5; 7 positions agree with TRBD1. Germline loops: CDR1 GTSNPN, CDR2 SVGIG (reference sequence). The CDR3 spans 13 residues. Trimming removed 0 bases from V and 7 bases from J; junction bases left unmatched: 3. CDR3 nucleotide sequence: TGTGCCTGGAGTGTAAGGGGGCACCAGCCCCAGCATTTT. This encodes CAWSVRGHQPQHF.

The V call is TRBV7-9, the J call TRBJ1-1, with a tentative D call TRBD1 (5 bases). The CDR3 contains 10 residues. Per the germline V gene, CDR1 is SEHNR and CDR2 is FQNEAQ (reference sequence). The V gene lost 4 bases and the J gene lost 11 bases, with 8 bases spanning the gap. The CDR3, as DNA: TGTGCCAGCAGCTCGGAGGGGGCTTTCTTT. Translation gives CASSSEGAFF.

The chain is built from TRBV7-3 and TRBJ1-3; D gene unclear. Germline V CDR1 and CDR2: SGHTA, FQGTGA. V dropped 5 bases and J dropped 3 bases, with 11 bases sitting between them. CDR3 length equals 14 residues. In nucleotides, the CDR3 is TGTGCCAGCAGCCTCACGACAATTGGAAACACCATATATTTT. Protein sequence: CASSLTTIGNTIYF.

The chain recombines TRBV19 with TRBJ1-2, with 8 bases that match TRBD1. The CDR3 runs to 15 residues. The trim removed 4 bases at V and 7 bases at J, leaving 11 bases unmatched. CDR1 LNHDA and CDR2 SQIVND come from the germline V gene (reference sequence). CDR3 loop: CASSTPGRGRGGYTF. As DNA, the CDR3 is TGTGCCAGTAGTACCCCCGGCAGGGGGCGAGGTGGCTACACCTTC.

The V gene is TRBV6-5, the J gene TRBJ1-2; D not resolved. The CDR3 contains 15 residues. Trimming shortened V by 5 bases and J by 4 bases, and 17 bases separated the two germline ends. Germline lookup yields CDR1 MNHEY and CDR2 SVGAGI. CDR3 DNA sequence: TGTGCCAGCAGTCCCCGTGGGCTATCCATCTATGGCTACACCTTC. Its translation: CASSPRGLSIYGYTF.

This rearrangement joins TRBV27 to TRBJ2-1; 12 nucleotides line up with TRBD1. J lost 3 bases, V lost 5 bases, and 11 bases had no gene match. CDR1 MNHEY and CDR2 SMNVEV come from the germline V gene (reference sequence). This CDR3 has 18 residues. CDR3 region: CASSPGQGAQNSYNEQFF. The CDR3 DNA reads TGTGCCAGCAGTCCGGGACAGGGGGCCCAAAACAGCTACAATGAGCAGTTCTTC.

V and J are TRBV6-1 and TRBJ2-2; 8 bases line up with TRBD1. The germline CDR1 and CDR2 sequences are MNHNS and SASEGT. Trimming removed 3 bases from V and 1 base from J; junction bases left unmatched: 4. CDR3 size: 16 residues. CDR3 residues: CASSDTGGRNTGELFF. In DNA, the CDR3 is TGTGCCAGCAGTGATACAGGGGGACGGAACACCGGGGAGCTGTTTTTT.

J is TRBJ2-2 and V is TRBV19; D is possibly TRBD1 (5 bases). CDR1 is LNHDA, CDR2 SQIVND, per germline (reference sequence). Trimming shortened V by 9 bases and J by 3 bases, and 14 bases separated the two germline ends. The CDR3 runs 14 residues. In DNA, the CDR3 is TGTGCCAGCAGGGTGTGGATGGACACCGGGGAGCTGTTTTTT. Translated: CASRVWMDTGELFF.

The chain couples TRBV12-3 or TRBV12-4 to TRBJ2-2; the D gene is possibly TRBD1 (7 bases). This CDR3 is built from 13 residues. The V gene lost 6 bases and the J gene lost 5 bases, with 10 bases spanning the gap. The CDR3 reads CASSQGGTGELFF. CDR3 nucleotides: TGTGCCAGCAGCCAGGGGGGAACCGGGGAGCTGTTTTTT.

For this clone: Other DNA sequences in this sample translate to the same CDR3. This chain joins TRBV14 and TRBJ2-7; D not certain. The V gene's germline CDR1 is SGHDN and CDR2 FVKESK. The CDR3 consists of 12 residues. Trimming removed 2 bases at V and 3 bases at J, with 5 bases between. CDR3 sequence (DNA): TGTGCCAGCAGCCAACCCGGCTACGAGCAGTACTTC. Translated, it gives CASSQPGYEQYF.

This chain joins TRBV28 and TRBJ1-4; D remains ambiguous. The V gene's germline CDR1 is MDHEN and CDR2 SYDVKM. The CDR3 is 12 amino acids. The V end was cut by 6 bases, the J end by 8 bases, with 10 bases between. The CDR3 protein is CASREGIEKLFF. Written as DNA, the CDR3 is TGTGCCAGCAGGGAGGGAATAGAAAAACTGTTTTTT.

This chain joins TRBV28 and TRBJ2-1, with 11 bases identical to TRBD2. The CDR3 length is 14 residues. Trimming removed 5 bases from V and 6 bases from J; junction bases left unmatched: 3. Per germline, CDR1 MDHEN and CDR2 SYDVKM. The CDR3 nucleotides read TGTGCCAGCAGTCTTAGCGGGAGGGTCAATGAGCAGTTCTTC. This encodes CASSLSGRVNEQFF.

The chain combines TRBV5-4 with TRBJ2-7, with TRBD2 matching over 8 bases. Germline loops: CDR1 SGHNT, CDR2 YYREEE (reference sequence). The trim removed 1 base at V and 1 base at J, leaving 1 base unmatched. The CDR3 is 14 amino acids. CDR3 coding DNA: TGTGCCAGCAGCTTGCGGGGGGGGTCCTACGAGCAGTACTTC. This gives the protein CASSLRGGSYEQYF.

The chain couples TRBV7-9 to TRBJ1-4, with TRBD1 identical over 11 bases. Germline V gene data show CDR1 as SEHNR and CDR2 as FQNEAQ (reference sequence). The CDR3 consists of 15 residues. Unmatched junction bases numbered 5, after V lost 3 bases and J lost 8 bases. The CDR3 DNA is TGTGCCAGCAGCTTGGACAGGGGGCGCTTGGAAAAACTGTTTTTT. Protein sequence: CASSLDRGRLEKLFF.

The chain recombines TRBV6-2 or TRBV6-3 with TRBJ1-2; a possible D gene is TRBD1 (6 bases). Germline CDR1 reads MNHEY; CDR2 reads SVGEGT. V lost 6 bases, J lost 2 bases, and 10 bases lay in between. The CDR3 contains 13 residues. CDR3 nucleotide sequence: TGTGCCAGCAGCCTCACAGGGAACTATGGCTACACCTTC. This translates into CASSLTGNYGYTF.

V and J are TRBV7-9 and TRBJ2-2, with 14 bases identical to TRBD2. Germline V gives CDR1 SEHNR, CDR2 FQNEAQ (reference sequence). Unmatched junction bases numbered 8, after V lost 1 base and J lost 7 bases. The CDR3 is 18 residues long. The CDR3 DNA reads as TGTGCCAGCAGCTTAGAAGTCGGACTAGCGGGGGGTGTCGGGGAGCTGTTTTTT. It translates to CASSLEVGLAGGVGELFF.

The chain uses TRBV7-2 and TRBJ2-7, with 10 bases that match TRBD2. Germline CDR1 and CDR2: SGHTA and FQGNSA. The trim removed 1 base at V and 4 bases at J, leaving 7 bases unmatched. The CDR3 is made up of 16 amino acids. The CDR3 here is CASSLGSSGGIYEQYF. The CDR3 bases are TGTGCCAGCAGCTTAGGTTCTAGCGGGGGTATTTACGAGCAGTACTTC.

This clone was recorded once. CDR3 nucleotide sequence: TGTGCCTGGAGTGTACAGGGGGGTCTTCAGCCCCAGCATTTT. It codes for CAWSVQGGLQPQHF. This sequence joins TRBV30 and TRBJ1-5, with TRBD1 matching over 8 bases. Germline V gene lookup returns CDR1 GTSNPN and CDR2 SVGIG (reference sequence). Unmatched junction bases numbered 4, after V lost 0 bases and J lost 6 bases. The CDR3 spans 14 residues. The entire variable domain, with the rest obtained from reference TRBV30 and TRBJ1-5, is as follows: SQTIHQWPATLVQPVGSPLSLECTVEGTSNPNLYWYRQAAGRGLQLLFYSVGIGQISSEVPQNLSASRPQDRQFILSSKKLLLSDSGFYLCAWSVQGGLQPQHFGDGTRLSIL.

The J gene is TRBJ2-7, the V gene TRBV5-4, with TRBD2 as a possible D gene (5 bases). Germline V gives CDR1 SGHNT, CDR2 YYREEE (reference sequence). V was trimmed by 4 bases and J by 2 bases, leaving 13 bases between them. This CDR3 comprises 14 residues. CDR3 in DNA: TGTGCCAGCAGCCCCCGACGGGATACCTACGAGCAGTACTTC. Translating gives CASSPRRDTYEQYF.

The chain has TRBV30 and TRBJ1-2; TRBD1 aligns across 9 bases. This CDR3 region has 17 residues. CDR1 is GTSNPN and CDR2 is SVGIG in the germline V gene (reference sequence). V lost 2 bases, J lost 7 bases, and 17 bases stayed unmatched. CDR3 amino acids: CAWSLTGGGFGSGGYTF. CDR3 DNA sequence: TGTGCCTGGAGTCTGACAGGGGGTGGTTTCGGGTCGGGTGGCTACACCTTC. The variable domain in full, completed from reference TRBV30 and TRBJ1-2, reads SQTIHQWPATLVQPVGSPLSLECTVEGTSNPNLYWYRQAAGRGLQLLFYSVGIGQISSEVPQNLSASRPQDRQFILSSKKLLLSDSGFYLCAWSLTGGGFGSGGYTFGSGTRLTVV.

The CDR3 nucleotides read TGTGCCAGCAGCCGCAACCCCAGCTCCGGGGAGACCCAGTACTTC. Protein sequence: CASSRNPSSGETQYF. This chain links TRBV7-9 with TRBJ2-5; no firm D call. V lost 5 bases to trimming and J lost 5 bases, with 18 bases between them. This CDR3 comprises 15 residues. The V gene's germline CDR1 is SEHNR and CDR2 FQNEAQ (reference sequence).

The gene calls are TRBV6-5 and TRBJ1-6; D perhaps matches TRBD1 (5 bases). This CDR3 region has 15 residues. Deletions cut 7 bases from V and 7 bases from J, with 17 bases between. The germline CDR1 and CDR2 sequences are MNHEY and SVGAGI. The DNA of the CDR3 is TGTGCCAGCACCGACTGGGCAGGGATGAATTCACCCCTCCACTTT. The encoded protein is CASTDWAGMNSPLHF.

The chain recombines TRBV19 with TRBJ2-3, with 11 bases lining up with TRBD2. CDR1 and CDR2 (germline): LNHDA, SQIVND (reference sequence). V lost 5 bases to trimming and J lost 14 bases; unmatched junction nucleotides: 9. The CDR3 runs 13 residues. CDR3 in amino acids: CASSGYSGRVPYF. The DNA of the CDR3 is TGTGCCAGTAGTGGCTATAGCGGGAGGGTTCCGTATTTT. The whole variable domain, filled in from reference TRBV19 and TRBJ2-3, reads DGGITQSPKYLFRKEGQNVTLSCEQNLNHDAMYWYRQDPGQGLRLIYYSQIVNDFQKGDIAEGYSVSREKKESFPLTVTSAQKNPTAFYLCASSGYSGRVPYFGPGTRLTVL.

The genes are TRBV9 and TRBJ2-3; TRBD1 agrees at 7 bases. After removal of 2 bases from V and 5 bases from J, the junction contained 11 bases not matched to a gene. This CDR3 comprises 16 residues. Germline-derived CDR1 and CDR2 are SGDLS and YYNGEE. In nucleotides, the CDR3 is TGTGCCAGCAGCGTTCTAGCAGGGGGTTTAAGAGATACGCAGTATTTT. It translates to CASSVLAGGLRDTQYF.

The chain joins TRBV19 to TRBJ1-5; possible D gene TRBD1, 5 bases. The CDR3 sequence is 17 residues long. V lost 10 bases to trimming and J lost 0 bases, with 22 bases between them. Per germline, CDR1 LNHDA and CDR2 SQIVND (reference sequence). For the CDR3, the DNA is TGTGCCACCACTCAGGCGGGGCAGAGCGATAGCAATCAGCCCCAGCATTTT. It is translated as CATTQAGQSDSNQPQHF.

The chain recombines TRBV19 with TRBJ2-3; D remains unclear. Germline CDR1 reads LNHDA; CDR2 reads SQIVND (reference sequence). There are 12 residues in the CDR3. Trimming cost V 5 bases and J 8 bases, with 11 bases left between them. The CDR3 sequence is CASSLPPGTQYF. CDR3 coding DNA: TGTGCCAGTAGTCTCCCACCCGGTACGCAGTATTTT.

The rearrangement uses TRBV5-1 and TRBJ1-5, with D uncertain. Germline-derived CDR1 and CDR2 are SGHRS and YFSETQ. The CDR3 has 16 amino acids. Trimming removed 4 bases at V and 3 bases at J, with 17 bases between. This CDR3 reads CASSPRGGLINQPQHF. The CDR3, as DNA: TGCGCCAGCAGCCCGCGTGGAGGCCTAATCAATCAGCCCCAGCATTTT. The whole variable domain, remainder taken from reference TRBV5-1 and TRBJ1-5, is KAGVTQTPRYLIKTRGQQVTLSCSPISGHRSVSWYQQTPGQGLQFLFEYFSETQRNKGNFPGRFSGRQFSNSRSEMNVSTLELGDSALYLCASSPRGGLINQPQHFGDGTRLSIL.

This clone appeared a few times. This chain links TRBV9 with TRBJ2-3; no clear D gene. Looked up from germline, CDR1 is SGDLS and CDR2 is YYNGEE. Trimming cost V 0 bases and J 4 bases, with 3 bases left between them. The CDR3 loop spans 12 amino acids. CDR3 sequence: CASSVAADTQYF. The CDR3 DNA reads TGTGCCAGCAGCGTAGCTGCAGATACGCAGTATTTT.

The rearrangement links TRBV28 to TRBJ2-4, with a weak D call TRBD2 (5 bases). Trimming pared 7 bases from V and 0 bases from J, leaving 13 bases between. Germline V gene lookup returns CDR1 MDHEN and CDR2 SYDVKM. This CDR3 region has 15 residues. The CDR3 DNA sequence: TGTGCCAGCACCGAGGGTGGCCAAGCCAAAAACATTCAGTACTTC. As protein: CASTEGGQAKNIQYF.